This T cell receptor beta chain was captured in a study of cytomegalovirus exposure and HLA in healthy donors. The study, taken as a whole, reports: Some public TCRs appeared in many individuals, while most sequences were rare.

Germline V gene data show CDR1 as SNHLY and CDR2 as FYNNEI. The CDR3 is 12 residues long. V was trimmed by 3 bases and J by 12 bases, leaving 9 bases between them. This clone has only a few counts. Its matching antigen is unknown. Some clones are missing from TCRdb's copy, which holds only in-frame ones; the method was immunoSEQ multiplex PCR. The profile shows over 120,000 clones, approximately 90% of them singletons. This receptor was identified in a woman between 25 and 40 years old in good health and CMV-seropositive. The V gene is TRBV2, the J gene TRBJ1-6, with a tentative D call TRBD1 (5 bases). The specimen sequenced was PBMCs. This chain's CDR3 is CASSDLQGPLHF. DNA for the CDR3: TGTGCCAGCAGTGACCTGCAGGGACCCCTCCACTTT.